One sample yielded the 3 T cell receptor beta chains listed below, sequenced in a study of beta chain features in type 1 diabetes (dated 2018 in TCRdb). General study outcomes and caveats: Type 1 diabetes patients showed a moderate but significant shortening of TCRB CDR3 length in all four CD4+ subsets.

The protocol used for the library was the immunoSEQ multiplex PCR assay. The High Capacity cDNA Reverse Transcription Kit was used to reverse transcribe all of the isolated RNA, meaning that expressed TCRB transcripts were what got sequenced. TCRdb carries this immuneACCESS record with in-frame sequences only. Its versions omit some clonotypes, under half of them owing to an unresolved V gene in the studies checked, with the rest unexplained. The sample table lists some 350,000 clones, around 10% of them with a count of one. About 0.6% of the sample goes to the ten largest clones. These receptors have no known antigen. The material sequenced was central memory CD4+ T cells from blood. The source is a man aged 25-45 years with type 1 diabetes.

The rearrangement links TRBV28 to TRBJ1-2; the D is unclear. Trimming took off 5 bases at V and 3 bases at J, with 10 bases between the two ends. CDR1 is MDHEN and CDR2 is SYDVKM in the germline V gene. The CDR3 has 13 residues. The CDR3 bases are TGTGCCAGCAGTAGGGAAGGTCACTATGGCTACACCTTC. Encoded protein: CASSREGHYGYTF.

This chain links TRBV30 with TRBJ2-2; TRBD1 might be the D (5 bases). The CDR3 totals 13 residues. Germline CDR1 GTSNPN, CDR2 SVGIG (reference sequence). The ends were cut back, 8 bases at V and 0 bases at J, with 10 bases in the middle. The CDR3 region has the DNA TGTGCCCTCGCGACAGCGAACACCGGGGAGCTGTTTTTT. This gives the protein CALATANTGELFF.

This clone has more than one count but fewer than ten. The chain is built from TRBV27 and TRBJ1-5; perhaps TRBD1 as D (6 bases). Between the trimmed V and J ends, which lost 7 bases and 2 bases, there was a span of 18 bases. Germline CDR1 reads MNHEY; CDR2 reads SMNVEV (reference sequence). The CDR3 has 16 residues. The CDR3 coding sequence is TGTGCCAGCACCGAATTCGGGGGGCTCGGCAATCAGCCCCAGCATTTT. Its translation is CASTEFGGLGNQPQHF.